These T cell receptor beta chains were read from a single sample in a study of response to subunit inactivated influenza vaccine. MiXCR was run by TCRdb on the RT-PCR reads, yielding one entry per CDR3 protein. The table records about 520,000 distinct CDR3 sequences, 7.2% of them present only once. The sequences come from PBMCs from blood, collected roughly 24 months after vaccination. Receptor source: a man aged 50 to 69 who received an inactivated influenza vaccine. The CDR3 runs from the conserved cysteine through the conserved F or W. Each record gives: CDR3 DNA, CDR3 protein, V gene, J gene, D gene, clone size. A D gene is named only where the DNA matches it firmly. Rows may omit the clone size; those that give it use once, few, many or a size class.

CDR3nt: TGTGCCAGCAGCCTTAGGACCCGTTTCGGCTACACCTTC
CDR3aa: CASSLRTRFGYTF
v_gene: TRBV14
j_gene: TRBJ1-2
d_gene: -
abundance: many

CDR3nt: TGTGCCAGCAGTTCCCCCTCGACAACCTATGGCTACACCTTC
CDR3aa: CASSSPSTTYGYTF
v_gene: TRBV6-5
j_gene: TRBJ1-2
d_gene: -
abundance: -

CDR3nt: TGTGCCAGCAGCCCAGGCTTAGCGGGGGGGGTAATTGAGCAGTTCTTC
CDR3aa: CASSPGLAGGVIEQFF
v_gene: TRBV4-2
j_gene: TRBJ2-1
d_gene: TRBD2
abundance: many

CDR3nt: TGTGCCAGCAGTTTAGGGTTGGGACAGTCGTATAATTCACCCCTCCACTTT
CDR3aa: CASSLGLGQSYNSPLHF
v_gene: TRBV27
j_gene: TRBJ1-6
d_gene: TRBD1
abundance: few

CDR3nt: TGCGCCAGCAGCCAAGCTGTTTCGGGGGGCTCCTACAATGAGCAGTTCTTC
CDR3aa: CASSQAVSGGSYNEQFF
v_gene: TRBV4-1
j_gene: TRBJ2-1
d_gene: TRBD2
abundance: -

CDR3nt: TGTGCCAGCAAGGGCAGGGTGAACACTGAAGCTTTCTTT
CDR3aa: CASKGRVNTEAFF
v_gene: TRBV6-1
j_gene: TRBJ1-1
d_gene: -
abundance: few

CDR3nt: TGTGCCAGCAGCGCCTATAGGGTCTCGGACACAGATACGCAGTATTTT
CDR3aa: CASSAYRVSDTDTQYF
v_gene: TRBV12-3/TRBV12-4
j_gene: TRBJ2-3
d_gene: -
abundance: -

CDR3nt: TGTGCCAGCAGCCAACCCCGGACTAGCGGGAGTTATACGCAGTATTTT
CDR3aa: CASSQPRTSGSYTQYF
v_gene: TRBV12-3/TRBV12-4
j_gene: TRBJ2-3
d_gene: TRBD2
abundance: many

CDR3nt: TGCAGTGCTTCGCGCGGGGCCCACGGGTACGAGCAGTACTTC
CDR3aa: CSASRGAHGYEQYF
v_gene: TRBV20-1
j_gene: TRBJ2-7
d_gene: -
abundance: many

CDR3nt: TGCGCCAGCAGCTCCCAGGACAGGGGCACTGAAGCTTTCTTT
CDR3aa: CASSSQDRGTEAFF
v_gene: TRBV5-1
j_gene: TRBJ1-1
d_gene: TRBD1
abundance: few

CDR3nt: TGCGCCAGCAGCTTGGATGGGGGAACGAGCACTGAAGCTTTCTTT
CDR3aa: CASSLDGGTSTEAFF
v_gene: TRBV5-1
j_gene: TRBJ1-1
d_gene: -
abundance: -

CDR3nt: TGCAGTGCTAGAGTGCCGGCGGGGGGGCTAGGGGATACGCAGTATTTT
CDR3aa: CSARVPAGGLGDTQYF
v_gene: TRBV20-1
j_gene: TRBJ2-3
d_gene: TRBD2
abundance: few

CDR3nt: TGCAGTGCTACGCCGACTAGCGGGAGCTCCTACGAGCAGTACTTC
CDR3aa: CSATPTSGSSYEQYF
v_gene: TRBV20-1
j_gene: TRBJ2-7
d_gene: TRBD2
abundance: few

CDR3nt: TGCAGCGTTGAGGTCTTGGAGACTAGCGGGAGGGTCTCTCCCTACAATGAGCAGTTCTTC
CDR3aa: CSVEVLETSGRVSPYNEQFF
v_gene: TRBV29-1
j_gene: TRBJ2-1
d_gene: TRBD2
abundance: many

CDR3nt: TGTGCCAGCAGTTTAGGGTACGGGGGGGCGGACAATGAGCAGTTCTTC
CDR3aa: CASSLGYGGADNEQFF
v_gene: TRBV27
j_gene: TRBJ2-1
d_gene: TRBD2
abundance: -

CDR3nt: TGTGCCAGCAGTGAAGATCGGGCCCAGCTTAATGAAAAACTGTTTTTT
CDR3aa: CASSEDRAQLNEKLFF
v_gene: TRBV6-1
j_gene: TRBJ1-4
d_gene: -
abundance: -

CDR3nt: TGTGCCATCAGTGTCTCCAGCGAAGAGACCCAGTACTTC
CDR3aa: CAISVSSEETQYF
v_gene: TRBV10-3
j_gene: TRBJ2-5
d_gene: -
abundance: many

CDR3nt: TGCAGTGCTAGGACCGGGACTAGCGCCCACACAGATACGCAGTATTTT
CDR3aa: CSARTGTSAHTDTQYF
v_gene: TRBV20-1
j_gene: TRBJ2-3
d_gene: TRBD2
abundance: few

CDR3nt: TGCAGTGCTAGGATGACTAACACCGGGGAGCTGTTTTTT
CDR3aa: CSARMTNTGELFF
v_gene: TRBV20-1
j_gene: TRBJ2-2
d_gene: -
abundance: -

CDR3nt: TGTGCCAGCAGTCCCCCGGCCGGTAGGGTCTCTGGAAACACCATATATTTT
CDR3aa: CASSPPAGRVSGNTIYF
v_gene: TRBV7-9
j_gene: TRBJ1-3
d_gene: -
abundance: once

CDR3nt: TGTGCCACCAGCAGAGATCTGAGTATCTCCTACGAGCAGTACTTC
CDR3aa: CATSRDLSISYEQYF
v_gene: TRBV15
j_gene: TRBJ2-7
d_gene: -
abundance: -

CDR3nt: TGTGCCAGCAGCTTTTCACTCCAATCAACGACCCAGTACTTC
CDR3aa: CASSFSLQSTTQYF
v_gene: TRBV5-6
j_gene: TRBJ2-5
d_gene: -
abundance: few

CDR3nt: TGTGCCAGCAGTCACGGGACAGGGGGCTTAGCTAACTATGGCTACACCTTC
CDR3aa: CASSHGTGGLANYGYTF
v_gene: TRBV6-5
j_gene: TRBJ1-2
d_gene: TRBD1
abundance: -

CDR3nt: TGCAGCGTTAGCGGACAGGCACAAGAGACCCAGTACTTC
CDR3aa: CSVSGQAQETQYF
v_gene: TRBV29-1
j_gene: TRBJ2-5
d_gene: TRBD1
abundance: few